A selection of T cell receptor beta chains follows, all from one sample in a study of blood T cell repertoires in COVID-19. Libraries were prepared by immunoSEQ multiplex PCR; TCRdb keeps only in-frame clonotypes and omits some of them. There are fewer than 60,000 clones in the sample; around 90% occur only once, and around 20% lies in the top ten. Sequencing was performed on peripheral blood. The source of these receptors is a human donor in a cohort sampled during active COVID-19. The CDR3 runs from the conserved cysteine through the conserved F or W. D genes are given only for firm matches. A clone size is listed for some rows: how often the clone was seen (once, few, many), or a class if it is expanded.

v_call: TRBV11-2
j_call: TRBJ1-1
clone_size: .
d_call: .
cdr3_aa: CASSKPGRGNTEAFF
cdr3_nt: TGTGCCAGCAGCAAGCCCGGTCGGGGGAACACTGAAGCTTTCTTT

v_call: TRBV5-1
j_call: TRBJ1-1
clone_size: .
d_call: .
cdr3_aa: CASSLGQNLMNTEAFF
cdr3_nt: TGCGCCAGCAGCCTTGGACAGAACCTCATGAACACTGAAGCTTTCTTT

v_call: TRBV7-2
j_call: TRBJ2-3
clone_size: .
d_call: TRBD2
cdr3_aa: CASSLGRAGFTDTQYF
cdr3_nt: TGTGCCAGCAGCTTGGGTAGAGCGGGATTCACAGATACGCAGTATTTT

v_call: TRBV18
j_call: TRBJ2-3
clone_size: .
d_call: .
cdr3_aa: CASSDTGDTQYF
cdr3_nt: TGTGCCAGCTCAGATACAGGGGATACGCAGTATTTT

v_call: TRBV11-2
j_call: TRBJ1-2
clone_size: .
d_call: .
cdr3_aa: CASSFPTGPANYGYTF
cdr3_nt: TGTGCCAGCAGCTTTCCTACAGGGCCCGCTAACTATGGCTACACCTTC

v_call: TRBV18
j_call: TRBJ1-2
clone_size: .
d_call: .
cdr3_aa: CASSPTENYGYTF
cdr3_nt: TGTGCCAGCTCACCGACAGAGAACTATGGCTACACCTTC

v_call: TRBV18
j_call: TRBJ2-7
clone_size: .
d_call: TRBD1
cdr3_aa: CASSGRTGYGDEQYF
cdr3_nt: TGTGCCAGCTCGGGCCGGACAGGGTATGGCGACGAGCAGTACTTC

v_call: TRBV5-6
j_call: TRBJ1-4
clone_size: .
d_call: TRBD1
cdr3_aa: CASSLTGTGGKNREKLFF
cdr3_nt: TGTGCCAGCAGCCTAACCGGGACAGGGGGCAAGAATCGGGAAAAACTGTTTTTT

v_call: TRBV18
j_call: TRBJ2-3
clone_size: once
d_call: TRBD2
cdr3_aa: CASSPPSSGGVTDTQYF
cdr3_nt: TGTGCCAGCTCACCACCATCTAGCGGGGGGGTTACAGATACGCAGTATTTT

v_call: TRBV18
j_call: TRBJ1-6
clone_size: .
d_call: .
cdr3_aa: CASSPLEYDNSPLHF
cdr3_nt: TGTGCCAGCTCACCACTAGAATACGATAATTCACCCCTCCACTTT

v_call: TRBV10-3
j_call: TRBJ2-3
clone_size: .
d_call: TRBD2
cdr3_aa: CAISPGLAGGTDTQYF
cdr3_nt: TGTGCCATCAGTCCTGGACTAGCGGGGGGCACAGATACGCAGTATTTT

v_call: TRBV27
j_call: TRBJ2-5
clone_size: once
d_call: TRBD1
cdr3_aa: CASSLGTGMETQYF
cdr3_nt: TGTGCCAGCAGTCTTGGGACAGGGATGGAGACCCAGTACTTC

v_call: TRBV11-3
j_call: TRBJ2-1
clone_size: once
d_call: .
cdr3_aa: CASSDGQTTYNEQFF
cdr3_nt: TGTGCCAGCAGCGACGGACAGACTACCTACAATGAGCAGTTCTTC

v_call: TRBV5-6
j_call: TRBJ1-2
clone_size: .
d_call: .
cdr3_aa: CASSLVTLLGYGYTF
cdr3_nt: TGTGCCAGCAGCTTGGTGACACTCCTTGGGTATGGCTACACCTTC

v_call: TRBV19
j_call: TRBJ1-2
clone_size: .
d_call: .
cdr3_aa: CASFNRYYGYTF
cdr3_nt: TGTGCCAGTTTTAATCGGTACTATGGCTACACCTTC

v_call: TRBV7-6
j_call: TRBJ1-6
clone_size: .
d_call: .
cdr3_aa: CASSLADSNSPLHF
cdr3_nt: TGTGCCAGCAGCTTAGCGGACAGCAATTCACCCCTCCACTTT

v_call: TRBV7-2
j_call: TRBJ1-2
clone_size: .
d_call: TRBD1
cdr3_aa: CASSRGTGEGYGYTF
cdr3_nt: TGTGCCAGCAGCCGTGGGACAGGGGAGGGCTATGGCTACACCTTC

v_call: TRBV6-1
j_call: TRBJ1-2
clone_size: .
d_call: .
cdr3_aa: CAGSERQAYGYTF
cdr3_nt: TGTGCCGGCAGTGAAAGACAGGCCTATGGCTACACCTTC

v_call: TRBV15
j_call: TRBJ2-5
clone_size: .
d_call: TRBD2
cdr3_aa: CATSRERVAGGQETQYF
cdr3_nt: TGTGCCACCAGCAGAGAGAGGGTAGCGGGGGGGCAAGAGACCCAGTACTTC

v_call: TRBV15
j_call: TRBJ2-3
clone_size: .
d_call: .
cdr3_aa: CATSREGSGVPDTQYF
cdr3_nt: TGTGCCACCAGCAGAGAAGGGTCAGGGGTCCCAGATACGCAGTATTTT